Below, one T cell receptor beta chain is given with its context. Antigen: not known. The data were obtained in a study of T cell responses to AZD1222 COVID-19 vaccine. Overall study results and limits: A rise in Spike-specific TCR breadth and depth followed two AZD1222 doses. Baseline seropositives among AZD1222 recipients totaled only six or seven. Clonal diversity may have been underestimated, and the donors were mostly white British, with more females than males.

TCRdb's table, derived via immunoSEQ multiplex PCR, lists solely in-frame clones and lacks some. The data show about 140,000 clones, with 90% to 95% seen just once and around 6.5% held by the top ten. V gave up 2 bases and J gave up 4 bases, with 14 bases separating them. Germline V gene lookup returns CDR1 SGHNT and CDR2 YENEEA. The CDR3 sequence is 16 residues long. Researchers grouped second doses given at about 4 or about 12 weeks into one pool. Here the sequenced sample was peripheral blood, taken 28 days after the second AZD1222 dose. J is TRBJ2-2 and V is TRBV11-3, with a possible D match to TRBD1 (6 bases). This TCR came from an adult who received the AZD1222 COVID-19 vaccine. CDR3 loop: CASSLSAGAGTGELFF. The CDR3 DNA is TGTGCCAGCAGCTTATCGGCAGGGGCGGGCACCGGGGAGCTGTTTTTT. Full variable domain (rest looked up from reference TRBV11-3 and TRBJ2-2): EAGVVQSPRYKIIEKKQPVAFWCNPISGHNTLYWYLQNLGQGPELLIRYENEEAVDDSQLPKDRFSAERLKGVDSTLKIQPAELGDSAVYLCASSLSAGAGTGELFFGEGSRLTVL.